The 27 T cell receptor beta chains below all came from one sample that was sequenced in a study of early T cells in non-severe SARS-CoV-2 infection (dated by TCRdb to the early 2020s). To prepare the library, 5' RACE was applied. The data were produced on a NextSeq 500. TCRdb trimmed public reads at Q25 via fastp, called clones via MiXCR and kept in-frame beta chains. Rows are unified per CDR3 protein, each entry keeping the most common DNA and genes. In all, the sample holds some 49,000 distinct CDR3 sequences, and roughly 12% of those were seen once. More than 9% of the sample comes from the top ten. Sequencing was carried out using whole blood. These receptors were taken from an adult who was a healthcare worker with PCR-confirmed SARS-CoV-2 infection or an uninfected control (not recorded which).

This clonotype was recorded at least ten times. The V and J genes are TRBV7-9 and TRBJ1-6, with unresolved D. Looked up from germline, CDR1 is SEHNR and CDR2 is FQNEAQ (reference sequence). Trimming removed 7 bases at V and 0 bases at J, with 10 bases between. The CDR3 contains 15 residues. This CDR3 is CASTRRSSYNSPLHF. The CDR3 DNA is TGTGCCAGCACGCGCAGGAGCTCCTATAATTCACCCCTCCACTTT.

In its sample, this clonotype was seen a few times. The chain couples TRBV7-3 to TRBJ1-2; D uncertain. The CDR3 runs 13 residues. The germline V gene has CDR1 SGHTA and CDR2 FQGTGA. V dropped 0 bases and J dropped 6 bases, with 8 bases sitting between them. CDR3 region: CASSLTPQNGYTF. CDR3 DNA sequence: TGTGCCAGCAGCTTAACCCCACAGAATGGCTACACCTTC.

This clonotype was seen repeatedly, ten times or more. V gene TRBV19 combines with J gene TRBJ2-7; TRBD1 matches 7 bases. V shed 7 bases and J 7 bases; nucleotides not matched to a gene: 10. Germline V lookup: CDR1 LNHDA, CDR2 SQIVND (reference sequence). The CDR3 is 13 amino acids. The CDR3 loop is CASTPKGAGEQYF. The DNA of the CDR3 is TGTGCCAGTACTCCTAAGGGGGCAGGGGAGCAGTACTTC.

This clonotype has ten or more counts. The V gene is TRBV7-2, the J gene TRBJ2-2, with TRBD2 matching 7 bases. The germline V gene has CDR1 SGHTA and CDR2 FQGNSA. The junction had 4 bases not matched to a gene; V was cut back by 0 bases and J by 6 bases. The CDR3 spans 15 residues. The CDR3 DNA follows: TGTGCCAGCAGCTTAGCGGGAGGGCCGGCCGGGGAGCTGTTTTTT. Its translation is CASSLAGGPAGELFF.

This clonotype was observed at least ten times. The DNA for the CDR3 is TGTGCCAGCAGCTTAGTGGTAGTACTAGCGGGGGACAATGAGCAGTTCTTC. Its protein is CASSLVVVLAGDNEQFF. The chain recombines TRBV7-8 with TRBJ2-1; 11 nucleotides align to TRBD2. Germline loops: CDR1 SGHVS, CDR2 FQNEAQ. J was trimmed by 5 bases and V by 1 base; bases with no gene match: 7. The CDR3 totals 17 residues.

This clonotype was counted ten times or more. The J gene is TRBJ2-1, the V gene TRBV5-6, with D perhaps matching TRBD1 (6 bases). Germline V gene lookup returns CDR1 SGHDT and CDR2 YYEEEE. V was pared by 4 bases and J by 7 bases, with 9 bases between. The CDR3 contains 12 residues. The CDR3 sequence is CASSHDRNEQFF. CDR3 nucleotide sequence: TGTGCCAGCAGCCACGACAGGAATGAGCAGTTCTTC.

This clonotype was recorded at least ten times. This chain connects TRBV18 to TRBJ1-1; perhaps TRBD1 as D (5 bases). Germline CDR1 KGHSH, CDR2 LQKENI. This CDR3 contains 14 residues. V lost 3 bases and J 2 bases, leaving 10 bases between the germline ends. CDR3 DNA sequence: TGTGCCAGCTCACCCTCAGGGACTAACACTGAAGCTTTCTTT. This codes for CASSPSGTNTEAFF.

This clonotype was detected a few times. This rearrangement joins TRBV7-2 to TRBJ2-7; 10 bases map to TRBD2. The CDR3 has 15 residues. Germline lookup yields CDR1 SGHTA and CDR2 FQGNSA. The V gene end was trimmed by 5 bases and the J gene end by 3 bases; junction bases not matched to a gene: 7. The CDR3 here is CASSITSGVVYEQYF. The CDR3, as DNA: TGTGCCAGCAGCATAACTAGCGGGGTCGTCTACGAGCAGTACTTC.

This clonotype was counted a few times. The V gene is TRBV7-9, the J gene TRBJ1-6; D is undetermined. The germline gives CDR1 SEHNR, CDR2 FQNEAQ (reference sequence). V lost 1 base to trimming and J lost 2 bases, with 12 bases between them. The CDR3 runs 17 residues. The CDR3 DNA sequence: TGTGCCAGCAGCTTAGACCTTAGGAGGACCTATAATTCACCCCTCCACTTT. Translated: CASSLDLRRTYNSPLHF.

There are many counts of this clonotype. The J gene is TRBJ1-2, the V gene TRBV30; D is ambiguous. Trimming left V 0 bases short and J 0 bases short, with 11 bases between. Germline assignment: CDR1 GTSNPN and CDR2 SVGIG (reference sequence). The CDR3 runs 15 residues. The CDR3 region is CAWSVGQVTNYGYTF. The CDR3 coding sequence is TGTGCCTGGAGTGTAGGGCAGGTCACTAACTATGGCTACACCTTC.

This clonotype was observed many times. The gene calls are TRBV7-9 and TRBJ1-2, with TRBD1 matching 11 bases. This CDR3 is built from 14 residues. CDR1 SEHNR and CDR2 FQNEAQ come from the germline V gene (reference sequence). Unmatched junction bases numbered 8, after V lost 6 bases and J lost 8 bases. The CDR3 loop is CASRPGQGAGGYTF. CDR3 nucleotides: TGTGCCAGCAGGCCCGGACAGGGGGCTGGGGGCTACACCTTC.

DNA of the CDR3: TGTGCCAGCGGTGCTTATTCACCCCTCCACTTT. This codes for CASGAYSPLHF. V usage is TRBV27 and J usage is TRBJ1-6; D not certain. This CDR3 contains 11 residues. V shed 8 bases and J shed 8 bases, with 7 bases lying between them. Germline CDR1 reads MNHEY; CDR2 reads SMNVEV (reference sequence).

This clonotype was seen a few times. The CDR3 DNA reads TGTGCCAGCAGCGTAGTAGACGTTTGGGACACCGGGGAGCTGTTTTTT. Its translation is CASSVVDVWDTGELFF. The chain carries TRBV9 and TRBJ2-2; D not certain. Germline V gene data show CDR1 as SGDLS and CDR2 as YYNGEE. The CDR3 spans 16 residues. Trimming took 0 bases from V and 3 from J, leaving 12 bases between them.

This chain connects TRBV18 to TRBJ2-7; D is possibly TRBD1 (6 bases). With 3 bases removed from V and 0 bases from J, the gap between germline ends came to 12 bases. CDR3 length: 15 residues. CDR1 is KGHSH, CDR2 LQKENI, per germline. CDR3 DNA sequence: TGTGCCAGCTCACCGGCCGGACAGAGCTCCTACGAGCAGTACTTC. Amino acids: CASSPAGQSSYEQYF.

This chain uses TRBV13 with TRBJ1-2; the D gene is possibly TRBD1 (5 bases). The CDR3 runs 13 residues. With 4 bases removed from V and 6 bases from J, the gap between germline ends came to 12 bases. CDR1 is PRHDT and CDR2 is FYEKMQ in the germline V gene (reference sequence). The CDR3 DNA reads TGTGCCAGCAGCTCCGGGGCCGGCGATGGCTACACCTTC. Its protein product is CASSSGAGDGYTF.

This clonotype was observed many times. V gene TRBV20-1 combines with J gene TRBJ2-1, with D possibly being TRBD1 (6 bases). Trimming cost V 5 bases and J 2 bases, with 13 bases left between them. The CDR3 extends over 14 amino acids. The germline gives CDR1 DFQATT, CDR2 SNEGSKA (reference sequence). The CDR3: CSALQTGTYNEQFF. The DNA for the CDR3 is TGCAGTGCTCTCCAGACAGGTACCTACAATGAGCAGTTCTTC.

CDR3: CAWRPRETEAFF. In DNA, the CDR3 is TGTGCCTGGAGACCCCGAGAGACGGAAGCTTTCTTT. The chain links TRBV30 to TRBJ1-1, with no clear D. CDR3 length: 12 amino acids. Trimming removed 3 bases from V and 8 bases from J, with 13 bases in between. CDR1 is GTSNPN, CDR2 SVGIG, per germline (reference sequence).

This clonotype was counted ten times or more. J is TRBJ1-3 and V is TRBV13; D is ambiguous. V lost 4 bases and J 0 bases, leaving 7 bases between the germline ends. Germline V lookup: CDR1 PRHDT, CDR2 FYEKMQ (reference sequence). The CDR3 is 14 residues long. The CDR3 sequence: CASSSENSGNTIYF. In DNA form, the CDR3 reads TGTGCCAGCAGCTCTGAGAACTCTGGAAACACCATATATTTT.

This clonotype has only a few counts. V is TRBV27 and J is TRBJ1-1; no firm D call. This CDR3 has 14 residues. Trimming stripped 8 bases from V and 0 bases from J, with 13 bases between. Germline V gene data show CDR1 as MNHEY and CDR2 as SMNVEV (reference sequence). The CDR3 DNA reads TGTGCCAGCTCCCCGGCCACTCTGAACACTGAAGCTTTCTTT. Its translation: CASSPATLNTEAFF.

The chain carries TRBV9 and TRBJ2-1; D remains ambiguous. This CDR3 contains 15 residues. Germline loops: CDR1 SGDLS, CDR2 YYNGEE. Trimming cost V 2 bases and J 1 base, with 10 bases left between them. The CDR3 nucleotides are TGTGCCAGCAGCGTCGTGGCCAATTCCTACAATGAGCAGTTCTTC. As protein: CASSVVANSYNEQFF.

The J gene is TRBJ2-7, the V gene TRBV7-2; D remains ambiguous. Germline V gene data show CDR1 as SGHTA and CDR2 as FQGNSA. The CDR3 consists of 12 residues. With 1 base removed from V and 6 bases from J, the gap between germline ends came to 7 bases. For the CDR3, the DNA is TGTGCCAGCAGCTTAGGACTTAGCGAGCAGTACTTC. Its translation is CASSLGLSEQYF.

This clonotype was counted ten times or more. The gene calls are TRBV28 and TRBJ2-7; D ambiguous. Trimming removed 6 bases at V and 0 bases at J, with 12 bases between. This CDR3 has 14 amino acids. CDR1 and CDR2 (germline): MDHEN, SYDVKM. The CDR3 here is CASRPFISSYEQYF. CDR3 DNA sequence: TGTGCCAGCAGACCCTTTATTAGCTCCTACGAGCAGTACTTC.

This clonotype turned up a few times. V is TRBV1 and J is TRBJ1-2; no check of the table's D call, TRBD1, against the DNA was made. TRBV1 is designated a pseudogene. The CDR3 loop spans 14 amino acids. The CDR3 nucleotides are TGCACCAGCAGCCAAGAGGGGGGACGACTTGGCTACACCTTC. Amino acids: CTSSQEGGRLGYTF.

This clonotype was seen more than once but under ten times. The genes are TRBV24-1 and TRBJ2-1; TRBD1 matches 10 bases. The germline gives CDR1 KGHDR, CDR2 SFDVKD. This CDR3 spans 15 amino acids. J lost 5 bases, V lost 3 bases, and 3 bases had no gene match. The CDR3 spells CATSDPGQGNNEQFF. CDR3 DNA: TGTGCCACCAGTGATCCGGGACAGGGGAACAATGAGCAGTTCTTC.

The chain links TRBV29-1 to TRBJ2-2, with D maybe TRBD1 (6 bases). Germline V gene sequence: CDR1 SQVTM, CDR2 ANQGSEA. This CDR3 spans 13 amino acids. V lost 6 bases, J lost 6 bases, and 14 bases lay in between. The CDR3 protein is CSVRQVRAGELFF. In nucleotides, the CDR3 is TGCAGCGTAAGACAGGTTCGGGCCGGGGAGCTGTTTTTT.

The chain recombines TRBV14 with TRBJ2-3; D call uncertain. This CDR3 has 12 amino acids. V was shortened by 4 bases and J by 6 bases, with 8 bases between the two germline ends. Germline V lookup: CDR1 SGHDN, CDR2 FVKESK. The CDR3 bases are TGTGCCAGCAGCCCTGTGTTCGATACGCAGTATTTT. Protein: CASSPVFDTQYF.

This clonotype was observed a handful of times. This sequence joins TRBV18 and TRBJ1-1; D is possibly TRBD1 (5 bases). The CDR3 is made up of 16 amino acids. Looked up from germline, CDR1 is KGHSH and CDR2 is LQKENI. The V end was cut by 4 bases, the J end by 0 bases, with 15 bases between. CDR3 sequence (DNA): TGTGCCAGCTCACTCATCGCGGTAGGGGTGAACACTGAAGCTTTCTTT. It specifies CASSLIAVGVNTEAFF.